Reported below is one T cell receptor (beta chain). Other DNA sequences in the same sample also yield this CDR3. Treatment described: oral pan-JAK inhibitor, 5-10 mg twice daily. This entry comes from a study of CD8+ T cells in alopecia areata. The sequencing template was cDNA reverse transcribed from extracted RNA. Clones were sequenced by immunoSEQ multiplex PCR, and TCRdb holds only the in-frame ones, with some missing. The table lists over 100,000 clones, around 56% of them singletons. The CDR3 runs to 13 residues. In germline, CDR1 is SGHRS, CDR2 YFSETQ. V was trimmed by 7 bases and J by 0 bases, leaving 8 bases between them.

Sequenced material: CD4+ T cells sorted from blood, taken at week 4, from a patient treated with tofacitinib. This rearrangement joins TRBV5-1 to TRBJ2-1; D is undetermined. The sequence derives from a human donor with alopecia areata. CDR3 DNA sequence: TGCGCCAGCTCCCGGAGCTCCTACAATGAGCAGTTCTTC. It translates to CASSRSSYNEQFF. Supplemented by reference TRBV5-1 and TRBJ2-1, the full variable domain reads KAGVTQTPRYLIKTRGQQVTLSCSPISGHRSVSWYQQTPGQGLQFLFEYFSETQRNKGNFPGRFSGRQFSNSRSEMNVSTLELGDSALYLCASSRSSYNEQFFGPGTRLTVL.